The 6 T cell receptor beta chains in this list originate from one sample, sequenced in a study of human T cells and chemical hapten exposure. Time point of the sample: patch test 1, 2 weeks after DPC sensitization. Documented treatment: therapeutic diphenylcyclopropenone sensitization with weekly scalp DPC. Total RNA came from unfractionated whole blood. TCRdb analysed the RACE reads with MiXCR anew, one entry per CDR3 protein. The repertoire has about 41,000 distinct CDR3 sequences, under 5% of them found once; the top ten carry roughly 24%. The sequencing here drew on whole blood, taken in connection with sensitization to the hapten diphenylcyclopropenone (DPC). These receptors were obtained from a man aged 45-65 years with alopecia areata. Some clones in this sample may be carry-over from other donors' samples.

This clonotype was detected many times. This chain uses TRBV28 with TRBJ2-7; D is tentatively TRBD1 or TRBD2 (5 bases each). CDR3 length: 19 residues. CDR1 MDHEN and CDR2 SYDVKM come from the germline V gene. Between the trimmed V and J ends, which lost 4 bases and 2 bases, there was a span of 27 bases. This CDR3 is CASSSLILGGWDRAYEQYF. CDR3 sequence (DNA): TGTGCCAGCAGTTCTTTAATTTTAGGTGGTTGGGACCGAGCCTACGAGCAGTACTTC.

This clonotype has a count of ten or more. The V and J genes are TRBV6-2 or TRBV6-3 and TRBJ2-2; 11 nucleotides agree with TRBD2. V lost 6 bases to trimming and J lost 7 bases; unmatched junction nucleotides: 7. The CDR3 runs 15 residues. Germline V CDR1 and CDR2: MNHEY, SVGEGT. The CDR3 here is CASRNLAGGHGELFF. In DNA form, the CDR3 reads TGTGCCAGCAGAAACCTAGCGGGAGGACACGGGGAGCTGTTTTTT.

This clonotype appeared many times. CDR3 sequence: CSVGRGPGELFF. DNA for the CDR3: TGCAGCGTTGGAAGGGGCCCCGGGGAGCTGTTTTTT. The chain joins TRBV29-1 to TRBJ2-2; tentative D call: TRBD1 (5 bases). This CDR3 contains 12 residues. V dropped 4 bases and J dropped 6 bases, with 9 bases sitting between them. Germline CDR1 SQVTM, CDR2 ANQGSEA.

This clonotype came up many times. The V and J genes are TRBV12-3 or TRBV12-4 and TRBJ2-7; no clear D. The V gene lost 1 base and the J gene lost 3 bases, with 10 bases spanning the gap. The CDR3 loop spans 14 amino acids. For the CDR3, the DNA is TGTGCCAGCAGTTTAGGGCTAGAACGCTACGAGCAGTACTTC. Encoded protein: CASSLGLERYEQYF.

The chain couples TRBV6-2 or TRBV6-3 to TRBJ2-3, with D perhaps TRBD2 (5 bases). The germline gives CDR1 MNHEY, CDR2 SVGEGT. Trimming left V 5 bases short and J 5 bases short, with 17 bases between. The CDR3 is 15 residues long. The CDR3 protein is CASSRPGISEDTQYF. CDR3 bases: TGTGCCAGCAGTCGCCCCGGGATCTCTGAAGATACGCAGTATTTT.

This clonotype has ten or more counts. The chain is built from TRBV5-1 and TRBJ1-4, with D maybe TRBD1 (5 bases). The V gene's germline CDR1 is SGHRS and CDR2 YFSETQ. This CDR3 has 16 amino acids. The ends were cut back, 4 bases at V and 4 bases at J, with 17 bases in the middle. The CDR3 spells CASSAGTAGHNEKLFF. DNA for the CDR3: TGCGCCAGCAGCGCGGGGACGGCGGGCCATAATGAAAAACTGTTTTTT.